The 32 T cell receptor beta chains below were found in one sample sequenced in a study of blood T cell repertoires in COVID-19. Produced via immunoSEQ multiplex PCR; TCRdb's table is partial and in-frame only. The profile covers about 140,000 clones, with 80% to 85% appearing a single time and approximately 8.2% taken by the ten largest. Sequenced: peripheral blood. The receptors here all came from a human donor in a cohort sampled during active COVID-19.

The rearrangement uses TRBV4-3 and TRBJ1-1; D is uncertain. The CDR3 runs to 16 residues. Trimming stripped 0 bases from V and 0 bases from J, with 11 bases between. Per germline, CDR1 LGHNA and CDR2 YSLEER. CDR3 in amino acids: CASSQDQRRMNTEAFF. The CDR3 DNA reads TGCGCCAGCAGCCAAGATCAGCGCAGAATGAACACTGAAGCTTTCTTT.

The chain links TRBV24-1 to TRBJ1-5; TRBD1 might be the D (6 bases). Trimming stripped 9 bases from V and 4 bases from J, with 12 bases between. Germline V gives CDR1 KGHDR, CDR2 SFDVKD. The CDR3 covers 13 residues. CDR3 DNA: TGTGCCACCCAGACAGGAGATAATCAGCCCCAGCATTTT. Translation: CATQTGDNQPQHF.

V is TRBV5-4 and J is TRBJ2-5, with D tentatively TRBD1 (6 bases). Germline V gene sequence: CDR1 SGHNT, CDR2 YYREEE (reference sequence). V lost 4 bases to trimming and J lost 0 bases, with 10 bases between them. This CDR3 is 14 amino acids long. In nucleotides, the CDR3 is TGTGCCAGCAGCAAAACAGGGAACCAAGAGACCCAGTACTTC. This sequence encodes CASSKTGNQETQYF. Full variable domain (missing parts from reference TRBV5-4 and TRBJ2-5): ETGVTQSPTHLIKTRGQQVTLRCSSQSGHNTVSWYQQALGQGPQFIFQYYREEENGRGNFPPRFSGLQFPNYSSELNVNALELDDSALYLCASSKTGNQETQYFGPGTRLLVL.

The gene calls are TRBV5-6 and TRBJ2-1, with 9 nucleotides matching TRBD2. The V gene's germline CDR1 is SGHDT and CDR2 YYEEEE. The length of the CDR3 is 16 residues. The ends lost 2 bases at V and 6 bases at J; junction bases unmatched: 9. In DNA, the CDR3 is TGTGCCAGCAGCTTTTCGGTAGCGGGAGTCCCCAATGAGCAGTTCTTC. Translation: CASSFSVAGVPNEQFF.

This sequence joins TRBV19 and TRBJ2-3, with D perhaps TRBD2 (6 bases). Germline assignment: CDR1 LNHDA and CDR2 SQIVND (reference sequence). The CDR3 sequence is 13 residues long. Trimming took off 6 bases at V and 4 bases at J, with 11 bases between the two ends. The CDR3 spells CASSGSSADTQYF. DNA of the CDR3: TGTGCCAGTAGCGGGAGTAGCGCAGATACGCAGTATTTT.

This clone appeared a few times. J is TRBJ2-5 and V is TRBV6-2 or TRBV6-3, with 14 bases fitting TRBD2. The CDR3 is 18 amino acids. The V and J ends lost 5 bases and 5 bases, in that order; junction bases with no gene match: 13. CDR1 is MNHEY, CDR2 SVGEGT, per germline. DNA for the CDR3: TGTGCCAGCAGTCAACCGGGACTAGCGGGAGCTTGGAAGGAGACCCAGTACTTC. The encoded protein is CASSQPGLAGAWKETQYF.

The chain employs TRBV19 and TRBJ1-5; 7 bases are shared with TRBD1. Germline V gene sequence: CDR1 LNHDA, CDR2 SQIVND (reference sequence). The V gene end was trimmed by 4 bases and the J gene end by 1 base; junction bases not matched to a gene: 10. CDR3 length: 17 residues. This CDR3 is CASSRDAGGRSNQPQHF. In DNA, the CDR3 is TGTGCCAGTAGTAGAGATGCAGGGGGTAGGAGCAATCAGCCCCAGCATTTT.

V is TRBV12-5 and J is TRBJ2-3; 15 bases are a match to TRBD2. CDR3 length: 15 residues. The ends lost 5 bases at V and 5 bases at J; junction bases unmatched: 2. CDR1 is LGHNT, CDR2 FRNRAP, per germline. The CDR3 sequence: CASGPGLAGGDTQYF. CDR3 DNA: TGTGCTAGTGGTCCGGGACTAGCGGGAGGAGATACGCAGTATTTT. Combining the CDR3 with reference TRBV12-5 and TRBJ2-3 gives the whole variable domain DARVTQTPRHKVTEMGQEVTMRCQPILGHNTVFWYRQTMMQGLELLAYFRNRAPLDDSGMPKDRFSAEMPDATLATLKIQPSEPRDSAVYFCASGPGLAGGDTQYFGPGTRLTVL.

CDR3 loop: CASSLYAGSYEQYF. For the CDR3, the DNA is TGTGCCAGCAGTTTATACGCGGGATCCTACGAGCAGTACTTC. V is TRBV27 and J is TRBJ2-7; TRBD2 might be the D (6 bases). Germline V gene data show CDR1 as MNHEY and CDR2 as SMNVEV (reference sequence). With 1 base removed from V and 1 base from J, the gap between germline ends came to 8 bases. The CDR3 has 14 residues.

The count of this clone is one. The J gene is TRBJ2-6, the V gene TRBV29-1; a weak D match, TRBD2 (6 bases). Germline lookup yields CDR1 SQVTM and CDR2 ANQGSEA. The germline V and J ends were trimmed by 4 bases and 3 bases, with 19 bases remaining between them. The CDR3 has 17 residues. In nucleotides, the CDR3 is TGCAGCGTTGTTTTCTTTCGGGGAGGCGGTGGGGCCAACGTCCTGACTTTC. Amino acid sequence: CSVVFFRGGGGANVLTF.

This clone was picked up a small number of times. The genes are TRBV7-2 and TRBJ2-3; the D gene is possibly TRBD1 (5 bases). CDR1 and CDR2 from the germline V gene are SGHTA and FQGNSA. This CDR3 has 15 residues. V was cut by 4 bases and J by 1 base, with 12 bases left in between. The CDR3 DNA is TGTGCCAGCAGCTCCAGGTTACAGGGCACAGATACGCAGTATTTT. Protein product: CASSSRLQGTDTQYF.

The V gene is TRBV28, the J gene TRBJ2-7; possible D gene TRBD1, 5 bases. Looked up from germline, CDR1 is MDHEN and CDR2 is SYDVKM. Trimming removed 5 bases at V and 2 bases at J, with 13 bases between. The CDR3 covers 14 residues. CDR3 loop: CASSTDTLTYEQYF. In DNA, the CDR3 is TGTGCCAGCAGTACGGACACCCTGACCTACGAGCAGTACTTC.

The chain uses TRBV12-3 or TRBV12-4 and TRBJ1-2, with D uncertain. The V end was cut by 0 bases, the J end by 8 bases, with 10 bases between. This CDR3 has 13 residues. CDR3: CASSLAGKGGYTF. The CDR3 DNA is TGTGCCAGCAGTTTAGCGGGCAAAGGCGGCTACACCTTC.

This sequence joins TRBV14 and TRBJ2-7; tentatively, D is TRBD2 (6 bases). The V gene lost 7 bases and the J gene lost 6 bases, with 13 bases spanning the gap. Germline V gene data show CDR1 as SGHDN and CDR2 as FVKESK. This CDR3 region has 12 residues. This chain's CDR3 is CASNQNGGEQYF. The CDR3 DNA is TGTGCCAGCAACCAGAACGGGGGCGAGCAGTACTTC.

This clone occurred once. The V gene is TRBV13, the J gene TRBJ2-7, with 7 bases fitting TRBD2. Trimming cost V 7 bases and J 5 bases; bases outside gene matches: 11. Germline V lookup: CDR1 PRHDT, CDR2 FYEKMQ (reference sequence). The CDR3 is made up of 14 amino acids. The CDR3 here is CASTDKWGGNEQYF. CDR3 in DNA: TGTGCCAGCACCGATAAGTGGGGGGGGAACGAGCAGTACTTC.

The CDR3 reads CASSSTGGTDTQYF. Written as DNA, the CDR3 is TGCGCCAGCAGCTCAACAGGGGGCACAGATACGCAGTATTTT. The chain employs TRBV5-1 and TRBJ2-3, with TRBD1 identical over 7 bases. Germline loops: CDR1 SGHRS, CDR2 YFSETQ. J was trimmed by 1 base and V by 3 bases; bases with no gene match: 2. The CDR3 runs 14 residues.

The chain employs TRBV19 and TRBJ2-2, with 10 positions matching TRBD2. The CDR3 sequence is 16 residues long. The ends lost 6 bases at V and 1 base at J; junction bases unmatched: 5. Germline CDR1 is LNHDA and CDR2 is SQIVND (reference sequence). CDR3 DNA sequence: TGTGCCAGTAGGACCGGGACTAGCGTGAACACCGGGGAGCTGTTTTTT. It yields the protein CASRTGTSVNTGELFF.

The rearrangement uses TRBV14 and TRBJ2-1; D may be TRBD2 (6 bases). Germline V gives CDR1 SGHDN, CDR2 FVKESK. Trimming left V 1 base short and J 9 bases short, with 13 bases between. CDR3 length: 14 amino acids. The CDR3 bases are TGTGCCAGCAGCCAAGTCTGGGGGGTAGGTGAGCAGTTCTTC. As protein: CASSQVWGVGEQFF.

The table lists this clone with a few counts. The V gene is TRBV7-9, the J gene TRBJ1-1; no firm D call. Trimming shortened V by 5 bases and J by 5 bases, and 12 bases separated the two germline ends. The CDR3 runs to 13 residues. Germline CDR1 is SEHNR and CDR2 is FQNEAQ (reference sequence). CDR3 in amino acids: CASSTAGWTEAFF. In nucleotides, the CDR3 is TGTGCCAGCAGCACAGCGGGGTGGACTGAAGCTTTCTTT.

This sequence joins TRBV5-4 and TRBJ2-1, with 10 bases identical to TRBD2. Trimming cost V 2 bases and J 3 bases; bases outside gene matches: 8. The CDR3 sequence is 17 residues long. Germline V gene lookup returns CDR1 SGHNT and CDR2 YYREEE (reference sequence). The CDR3 loop is CASSFPGLAEIYNEQFF. The CDR3 DNA is TGTGCCAGCAGCTTCCCCGGACTAGCGGAGATCTACAATGAGCAGTTCTTC.

The V gene is TRBV15, the J gene TRBJ2-7; TRBD1 matches 12 bases. Losses at the gene ends were 5 bases for V and 2 bases for J; bases not matched to a gene: 13. Germline CDR1 LNHNV, CDR2 YYDKDF (reference sequence). The CDR3 spans 18 residues. CDR3 DNA sequence: TGTGCCACCAGCTCGCTCCGGGGACAGGGGGCTAGCGCCTACGAGCAGTACTTC. This codes for CATSSLRGQGASAYEQYF.

The chain combines TRBV28 with TRBJ2-7; maybe TRBD2 (5 bases). Germline V CDR1 and CDR2: MDHEN, SYDVKM. Deletions cut 3 bases from V and 0 bases from J, with 9 bases between. The CDR3 runs 14 residues. DNA for the CDR3: TGTGCCAGCAGTTTGACCGGACTCTCCTACGAGCAGTACTTC. The encoded protein is CASSLTGLSYEQYF.

This clone was recorded only once. The chain uses TRBV3-1 (or the pseudogene TRBV3-2) and TRBJ2-7; 7 positions agree with TRBD1. CDR1 is LGHDT, CDR2 YNNKEL, per germline (reference sequence). The length of the CDR3 is 15 residues. The V segment lost 4 bases and the J segment 4 bases; nucleotides outside the gene matches: 10. CDR3 loop: CASSPQTDRPYEQYF. The CDR3 DNA is TGTGCCAGCAGCCCTCAAACGGACAGGCCTTACGAGCAGTACTTC.

The V and J genes are TRBV6-5 and TRBJ1-1; 9 bases fit TRBD1. With 7 bases clipped from V and 5 bases from J, the junction kept 5 bases outside the gene matches. This CDR3 is 13 amino acids long. Germline V gives CDR1 MNHEY, CDR2 SVGAGI. The CDR3 DNA reads TGTGCCAGCAAGGGACAGGGACGGACTGAAGCTTTCTTT. Translation gives CASKGQGRTEAFF.

This sequence joins TRBV6-2 or TRBV6-3 and TRBJ2-7, with TRBD1 identical over 9 bases. V dropped 0 bases and J dropped 4; count of bases not matched to a gene: 7. Germline CDR1 is MNHEY and CDR2 is SVGEGT. This CDR3 contains 16 residues. CDR3 sequence reads: CASSYSRDRELYEQYF. For the CDR3, the DNA is TGTGCCAGCAGTTACTCGAGGGACAGGGAGCTTTACGAGCAGTACTTC.

The count of this clone is one. The genes are TRBV27 and TRBJ2-1; 8 positions match TRBD2. V trimming: 6 bases; J trimming: 8 bases; junction bases outside the gene matches: 15. CDR3 length: 16 residues. Germline CDR1 is MNHEY and CDR2 is SMNVEV (reference sequence). CDR3 sequence: CASSYTVAGTRHEQFF. In DNA form, the CDR3 reads TGTGCCAGCAGCTACACCGTAGCGGGGACAAGGCATGAGCAGTTCTTC.

The chain uses TRBV6-2 or TRBV6-3 and TRBJ2-7, with 7 nucleotides matching TRBD2. There are 15 residues in the CDR3. V was pared by 4 bases and J by 3 bases, with 9 bases of the junction left unmatched. CDR1 MNHEY and CDR2 SVGEGT come from the germline V gene. For the CDR3, the DNA is TGTGCCAGCAGTTCCCGGGAGGTACAGAGCTACGAGCAGTACTTC. It codes for CASSSREVQSYEQYF.

The chain recombines TRBV7-2 with TRBJ2-7, with 8 bases fitting TRBD1. Germline V lookup: CDR1 SGHTA, CDR2 FQGNSA. Trimming removed 3 bases from V and 7 bases from J; junction bases left unmatched: 8. The CDR3 loop spans 14 amino acids. The CDR3 is CASSFGDRTREQYF. The CDR3 bases are TGTGCCAGCAGCTTTGGGGACAGGACGAGGGAGCAGTACTTC.

This rearrangement joins TRBV28 to TRBJ2-7, with D perhaps matching TRBD2 (6 bases). The CDR3 covers 15 residues. CDR1 MDHEN and CDR2 SYDVKM come from the germline V gene. V was pared by 2 bases and J by 3 bases, with 14 bases between. Here the CDR3 reads CASSLGGAEIYEQYF. The CDR3 nucleotides read TGTGCCAGCAGTTTAGGAGGGGCCGAGATCTACGAGCAGTACTTC.

The sample holds a few counts of this clone. This specimen includes other DNA sequences encoding the same CDR3. J is TRBJ2-5 and V is TRBV4-3, with D possibly being TRBD1 (5 bases). CDR1 and CDR2 from the germline V gene are LGHNA and YSLEER. V shed 3 bases and J shed 2 bases, with 13 bases lying between them. This CDR3 contains 15 residues. The CDR3 DNA reads as TGCGCCAGCAGCCAGGTCTGGACAACTCAAGAGACCCAGTACTTC. Encoded protein: CASSQVWTTQETQYF.

This clone was seen once. This rearrangement joins TRBV6-4 to TRBJ2-5; 8 nucleotides agree with TRBD1. In germline, CDR1 is MRHNA, CDR2 SNTAGT. The CDR3 covers 13 residues. V shed 6 bases, J shed 5 bases, and the junction held 5 bases outside the gene matches. The chain's CDR3 is CASSADRGETQYF. The DNA of the CDR3 is TGTGCCAGCAGCGCCGACAGGGGTGAGACCCAGTACTTC.

The chain couples TRBV19 to TRBJ2-5; TRBD2 matches at 8 bases. The CDR3 spans 12 residues. Germline CDR1 LNHDA, CDR2 SQIVND (reference sequence). The J segment lost 5 bases and the V segment lost 5 bases, leaving 1 base of the junction unmatched. The CDR3 DNA reads TGTGCCAGTAGTCCGGGGGGGGAGACCCAGTACTTC. It codes for CASSPGGETQYF.